This T cell receptor beta chain came from a study of blood T cell repertoires in COVID-19. Study details: Cohort 3 donors were reported recovered after two negative PCRs, clearance, or symptom resolution. Sources were T cells, B-cell-depleted T cells, or PBMCs; the material itself was cDNA or gDNA.

The sample holds a few counts of this clone. CDR1 and CDR2 (germline): MGHRA, YSYEKL. V gave up 1 base and J gave up 1 base, with 14 bases separating them. This CDR3 comprises 17 residues. Original processing notes: Amplification from reference gene primers served as the basis for estimated nucleated cell counts. This table comes from immunoSEQ multiplex PCR, and its TCRdb copy is limited to in-frame clones, with some not included. That table is the source of V, J and clone size, and D and trimming were worked out from the DNA. The profile covers about 140,000 clones, with approximately 87% appearing a single time and 3.9% taken by the ten largest.

This clonotype was sampled from a man aged 45-65 years in a cohort exposed to, infected with or recovered from COVID-19 (not recorded which). Sequenced input: PBMCs or T cells enriched from blood (not recorded which). The chain is built from TRBV4-1 and TRBJ1-5; a possible D gene is TRBD1 (5 bases). The CDR3 nucleotides read TGCGCCAGCAGCCAAGGTCCCGGGGGTTCGAGCAATCAGCCCCAGCATTTT. Translation: CASSQGPGGSSNQPQHF.